This TCR beta chain was identified in a study of CD8 T cells in ankylosing spondylitis. Germline-derived CDR1 and CDR2 are SQVTM and ANQGSEA. Trimming stripped 6 bases from V and 6 bases from J, with 12 bases between. The length of the CDR3 is 12 residues. This clonotype was detected only a few times. The antigen remains unidentified. General observations from the study: Made up of fewer than ten highly homologous variants, a TCR beta motif appeared characteristic of ankylosing spondylitis blood. Disease-linked clones reportedly showed significant enrichment in matched ankylosing spondylitis synovial fluid. Prior work had noted some motif variants in reactive arthritis blood and synovial fluid.

Using quantitative 5'-RACE with molecular barcodes, the authors made TCR beta libraries. TCRdb re-analysed the 5' RACE reads in MiXCR, keeping a single row per CDR3 protein. The table includes fewer than 250,000 distinct CDR3 sequences, approximately 20% detected once. This rearrangement joins TRBV29-1 to TRBJ2-1; D is uncertain. Sequences were obtained from blood, either unsorted or a sorted T cell fraction (not recorded which). The receptor's source is a male donor with ankylosing spondylitis. In DNA, the CDR3 is TGCAGCGTAAGGAGAGGACCCAATGAGCAGTTCTTC. Translated, it gives CSVRRGPNEQFF.